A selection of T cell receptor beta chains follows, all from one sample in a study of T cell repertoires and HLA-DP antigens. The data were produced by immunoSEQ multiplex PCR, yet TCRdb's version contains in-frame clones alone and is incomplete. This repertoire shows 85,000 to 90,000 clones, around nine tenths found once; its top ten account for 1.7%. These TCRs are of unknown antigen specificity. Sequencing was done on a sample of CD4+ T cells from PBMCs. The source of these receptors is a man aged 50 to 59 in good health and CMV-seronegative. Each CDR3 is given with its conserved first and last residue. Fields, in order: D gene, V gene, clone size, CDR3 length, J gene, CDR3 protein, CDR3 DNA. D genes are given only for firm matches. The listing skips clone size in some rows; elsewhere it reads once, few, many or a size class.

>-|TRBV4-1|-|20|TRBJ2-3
CASSQGGLSGGLTPLNTQYF
TGCGCCAGCAGCCAAGGAGGCCTGAGTGGGGGGTTAACCCCACTTAATACGCAGTATTTT
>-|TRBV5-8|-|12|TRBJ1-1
CASSLDRSEAFF
TGTGCCAGCAGCCTCGACAGATCCGAAGCTTTCTTT
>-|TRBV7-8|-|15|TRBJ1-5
CASSLGDDSNQPQHF
TGTGCCAGCAGCTTAGGGGATGATAGCAATCAGCCCCAGCATTTT
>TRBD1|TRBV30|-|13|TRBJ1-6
CAWQGQLNSPLHF
TGTGCCTGGCAGGGACAGTTAAATTCACCCCTCCACTTT
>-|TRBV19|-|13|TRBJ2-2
CASSIAGPGELFF
TGTGCCAGTAGTATAGCAGGGCCCGGGGAGCTGTTTTTT
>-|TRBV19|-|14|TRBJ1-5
CASSITGENQPQHF
TGTGCCAGTAGTATAACCGGGGAGAATCAGCCCCAGCATTTT
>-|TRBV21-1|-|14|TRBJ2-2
CASSKAEKDGELFF
TGTGCCAGCAGCAAAGCTGAAAAGGACGGGGAGCTGTTTTTT
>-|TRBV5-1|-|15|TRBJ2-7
CASSLVAGSSYEQYF
TGCGCCAGCAGCTTGGTAGCCGGGAGCTCCTACGAGCAGTACTTC
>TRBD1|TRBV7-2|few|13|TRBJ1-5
CASSLTGVEPQHF
TGTGCCAGCAGCTTAACAGGGGTGGAGCCCCAGCATTTT
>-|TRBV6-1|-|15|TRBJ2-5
CASKGRTGENETQYF
TGTGCCAGCAAAGGGAGAACGGGGGAGAATGAGACCCAGTACTTC